What follows are 21 T cell receptor beta chains derived from one specimen sequenced in a study of Graves' ophthalmopathy and Graves' hyperthyroidism. For repertoire sequencing, the TCR beta CDR3 regions were amplified from RNA transcripts. The first round was an RT-PCR with HTBI primers, and the second round was a multiplex PCR. TCRdb re-derived calls from the multiplex PCR reads in MiXCR, one entry per CDR3 protein. The sample shows about half a million distinct CDR3 sequences, approximately 15% of them seen only once. The sequenced sample consisted of blood. Source of these receptors: a woman aged 30 to 39 with Graves' ophthalmopathy.

This clonotype was counted at least ten times. CDR3 DNA sequence: TGTGCCACCAGCAGAGATAAACACCCCTCATCGGGCTACACCTTC. Residues: CATSRDKHPSSGYTF. The chain has TRBV15 and TRBJ1-2, with D unresolved. Germline V gene lookup returns CDR1 LNHNV and CDR2 YYDKDF (reference sequence). V was trimmed by 0 bases and J by 8 bases, leaving 16 bases between them. The CDR3 covers 15 residues.

This clonotype appeared many times. The rearrangement uses TRBV9 and TRBJ2-5; 9 bases line up with TRBD2. CDR3 length equals 16 residues. With 2 bases clipped from V and 4 bases from J, the junction kept 9 bases outside the gene matches. CDR1 is SGDLS and CDR2 is YYNGEE in the germline V gene. The CDR3 sequence: CASSVLAGVVGETQYF. Here the CDR3 DNA reads TGTGCCAGCAGCGTGTTAGCGGGAGTGGTAGGAGAGACCCAGTACTTC.

This clonotype appeared many times. This sequence joins TRBV11-2 and TRBJ1-6; D gene uncertain. This CDR3 has 13 residues. CDR1 is SGHAT and CDR2 is FQNNGV in the germline V gene. The V and J ends lost 8 bases and 8 bases respectively, with 13 bases between them. CDR3 DNA: TGTGCCAGCGTTGGGGAAGGATATTCACCCCTCCACTTT. This translates into CASVGEGYSPLHF.

This clonotype has ten or more counts. The chain carries TRBV5-1 and TRBJ2-7, with 9 positions matching TRBD2. Germline V gene lookup returns CDR1 SGHRS and CDR2 YFSETQ. The CDR3 consists of 15 residues. After removal of 0 bases from V and 4 bases from J, the junction contained 5 bases not matched to a gene. CDR3 coding DNA: TGCGCCAGCAGCTTGGGACTAGCGGAGGGTTACGAGCAGTACTTC. Translation gives CASSLGLAEGYEQYF. Looking up the rest from reference TRBV5-1 and TRBJ2-7 gives the full variable domain: KAGVTQTPRYLIKTRGQQVTLSCSPISGHRSVSWYQQTPGQGLQFLFEYFSETQRNKGNFPGRFSGRQFSNSRSEMNVSTLELGDSALYLCASSLGLAEGYEQYFGPGTRLTVT.

This clonotype has only a few counts. V usage is TRBV6-2 or TRBV6-3 and J usage is TRBJ1-1, with D unresolved. The CDR3 extends over 12 amino acids. Germline V gene sequence: CDR1 MNHEY, CDR2 SVGEGT. V was shortened by 6 bases and J by 5 bases, with 10 bases between the two germline ends. Written as DNA, the CDR3 is TGTGCCAGCAGCCCAATTCGGACTGAAGCTTTCTTT. This sequence encodes CASSPIRTEAFF.

This clonotype was counted at least ten times. V is TRBV12-3 or TRBV12-4 and J is TRBJ1-1, with TRBD1 as a possible D gene (5 bases). CDR3 size: 15 residues. Trimming cost V 2 bases and J 6 bases, with 16 bases left between them. As DNA, the CDR3 is TGTGCCAGCAGTTTAATTGGGCAGGGCAAAGCTGAAGCTTTCTTT. Protein: CASSLIGQGKAEAFF.

As to this clonotype: A much larger clone is a single base away; this may be a read error. The conserved closing phenylalanine or tryptophan is absent in this CDR3, likely reflecting a read error. This chain uses TRBV11-2 with TRBJ2-5; 9 positions match TRBD1. The CDR3 sequence is 15 residues long. CDR1 SGHAT and CDR2 FQNNGV come from the germline V gene. Trimming cost V 5 bases and J 2 bases; bases outside gene matches: 6. The CDR3 is CASSDGDRAQETQYS. Written as DNA, the CDR3 is TGTGCCAGCAGCGACGGGGACAGGGCACAAGAGACCCAGTACTCC.

This clonotype was found many times. The chain joins TRBV28 to TRBJ1-1, with no clear D. Germline CDR1 is MDHEN and CDR2 is SYDVKM. Trimming shortened V by 3 bases and J by 0 bases, and 8 bases separated the two germline ends. The CDR3 spans 14 residues. The CDR3 DNA follows: TGTGCCAGCAGTTTTTGGACGGTGAACACTGAAGCTTTCTTT. Amino acids: CASSFWTVNTEAFF.

This clonotype came up many times. V is TRBV6-2 or TRBV6-3 and J is TRBJ2-7, with 8 bases identical to TRBD1. The length of the CDR3 is 15 residues. CDR1 and CDR2 (germline): MNHEY, SVGEGT. V was clipped by 2 bases and J by 5 bases; unmatched bases: 8. In DNA, the CDR3 is TGTGCCAGCAGTTACCACCGACAGGGGCAGGACGAGCAGTACTTC. It encodes CASSYHRQGQDEQYF.

This clonotype was seen at least ten times. As DNA, the CDR3 is TGTGCCAGCACCAGGACTAGCGGGGAAGCCTACGAGCAGTACTTC. Its protein product is CASTRTSGEAYEQYF. The chain carries TRBV6-2 or TRBV6-3 and TRBJ2-7; 12 bases map to TRBD2. There are 15 residues in the CDR3. Germline-derived CDR1 and CDR2 are MNHEY and SVGEGT. J was trimmed by 2 bases and V by 7 bases; bases with no gene match: 6.

The chain is built from TRBV4-1 and TRBJ2-5; possible D gene TRBD2, 6 bases. The length of the CDR3 is 16 residues. Trimming pared 4 bases from V and 3 bases from J, leaving 18 bases between. Germline V gene lookup returns CDR1 MGHRA and CDR2 YSYEKL. CDR3 sequence: CASSRGVSQDKETQYF. In DNA form, the CDR3 reads TGCGCCAGCAGCCGGGGGGTTTCACAGGATAAAGAGACCCAGTACTTC.

Concerning this clonotype: A much more abundant neighbour one base away suggests this may be a read error. The CDR3 loop reads CASRPGLSYEQYF. The CDR3 DNA is TGTGCCAGCAGACCTGGACTGAGCTACGAGCAGTACTTC. The V and J genes are TRBV7-9 and TRBJ2-7; tentatively, D is TRBD2 (5 bases). The length of the CDR3 is 13 residues. V lost 6 bases and J 3 bases, leaving 12 bases between the germline ends. Germline V gives CDR1 SEHNR, CDR2 FQNEAQ (reference sequence).

This clonotype occurred many times. The chain uses TRBV10-2 and TRBJ1-6; D unresolved. This CDR3 region has 16 residues. V was cut by 0 bases and J by 0 bases, with 6 bases left in between. The germline V gene encodes CDR1 WSHSY and CDR2 SAAADI. The CDR3 reads CASSESGYSYNSPLHF. In DNA form, the CDR3 reads TGCGCCAGCAGTGAGTCCGGGTACTCCTATAATTCACCCCTCCACTTT.

This clonotype has ten or more counts. This rearrangement joins TRBV20-1 to TRBJ1-2; TRBD1 matches 7 bases. Germline V gene sequence: CDR1 DFQATT, CDR2 SNEGSKA (reference sequence). The length of the CDR3 is 15 residues. Trimming removed 5 bases from V and 4 bases from J; junction bases left unmatched: 13. The CDR3 sequence is CSAPGGTEYSYGYTF. CDR3 coding DNA: TGCAGTGCTCCCGGGGGGACAGAATACTCCTATGGCTACACCTTC.

Ten or more counts support this clonotype. CDR3 in amino acids: CSVEDVGSGLGTQYF. In nucleotides, the CDR3 is TGCAGCGTTGAAGATGTGGGAAGCGGGCTGGGGACCCAGTACTTC. The gene calls are TRBV29-1 and TRBJ2-5; possibly TRBD2 for D (6 bases). V shed 0 bases and J shed 7 bases, with 18 bases lying between them. Germline V gene lookup returns CDR1 SQVTM and CDR2 ANQGSEA. The CDR3 is made up of 15 amino acids.

This clonotype was counted at least ten times. This chain uses TRBV7-9 with TRBJ2-7; 9 bases are shared with TRBD1. Looked up from germline, CDR1 is SEHNR and CDR2 is FQNEAQ (reference sequence). The CDR3 consists of 14 residues. The V segment lost 5 bases and the J segment 3 bases; nucleotides outside the gene matches: 5. CDR3 sequence reads: CASSPKGQGYEQYF. CDR3 DNA sequence: TGTGCCAGCAGCCCTAAGGGACAGGGCTACGAGCAGTACTTC.

In its sample, this clonotype was seen many times. The genes are TRBV20-1 and TRBJ1-2; unclear D gene. The CDR3 is 12 amino acids. Germline assignment: CDR1 DFQATT and CDR2 SNEGSKA (reference sequence). Trimming took off 6 bases at V and 8 bases at J, with 16 bases between the two ends. The CDR3 loop is CSAPDRNVGYTF. DNA of the CDR3: TGCAGTGCCCCCGACCGGAATGTGGGCTACACCTTC.

V usage is TRBV7-9 and J usage is TRBJ2-7, with no clear D. CDR3 size: 13 residues. The germline V gene encodes CDR1 SEHNR and CDR2 FQNEAQ (reference sequence). The V gene lost 5 bases and the J gene lost 7 bases, with 15 bases spanning the gap. The CDR3 is CASSVRNYHEQYF. The DNA of the CDR3 is TGTGCCAGCAGCGTAAGAAACTACCATGAGCAGTACTTC.

The CDR3 DNA follows: TGCGCCAGCAGCCAAGGCCTTCAGGGTCCTACGAGCAAGCAGTACTTC. It specifies CASSQGLQGPTSKQYF. The chain has TRBV4-1 and TRBJ2-7, with D tentatively TRBD1 (5 bases). The CDR3 spans 16 residues. The germline V gene has CDR1 MGHRA and CDR2 YSYEKL. Trimming took off 1 base at V and 8 bases at J, with 21 bases between the two ends.

The CDR3 region has the DNA TGTGCCAGCAGCGTTAACCGGGACAGCCTGAACACTGAAGCTTTCTTT. It specifies CASSVNRDSLNTEAFF. This chain connects TRBV11-2 to TRBJ1-1, with 7 bases matching TRBD1. This CDR3 is built from 16 residues. V lost 5 bases and J lost 0; bases outside the gene matches: 9. Germline CDR1 and CDR2: SGHAT and FQNNGV.

This clonotype was counted many times. The chain links TRBV28 to TRBJ1-1, with D hard to call. CDR1 and CDR2 from the germline V gene are MDHEN and SYDVKM. V was clipped by 0 bases and J by 8 bases, with 7 bases between them. The CDR3 contains 12 residues. CDR3 DNA sequence: TGTGCCAGCAGTTTATGGGCGGACGAAGCTTTCTTT. Translation: CASSLWADEAFF.